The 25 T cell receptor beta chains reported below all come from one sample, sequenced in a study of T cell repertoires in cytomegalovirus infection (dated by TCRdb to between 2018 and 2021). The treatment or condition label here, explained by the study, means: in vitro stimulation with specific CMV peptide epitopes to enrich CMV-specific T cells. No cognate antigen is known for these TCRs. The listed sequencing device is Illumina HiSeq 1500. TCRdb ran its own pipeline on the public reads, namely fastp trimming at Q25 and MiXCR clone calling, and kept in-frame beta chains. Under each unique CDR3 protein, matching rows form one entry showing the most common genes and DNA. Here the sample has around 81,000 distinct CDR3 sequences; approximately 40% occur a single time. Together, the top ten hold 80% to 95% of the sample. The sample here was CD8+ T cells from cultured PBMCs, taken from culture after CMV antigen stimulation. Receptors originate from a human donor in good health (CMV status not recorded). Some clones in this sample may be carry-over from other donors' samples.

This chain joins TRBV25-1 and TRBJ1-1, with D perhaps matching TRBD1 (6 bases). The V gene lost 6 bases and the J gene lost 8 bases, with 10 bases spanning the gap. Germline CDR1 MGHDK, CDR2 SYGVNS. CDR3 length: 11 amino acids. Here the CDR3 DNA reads TGTGCCAGCAGGACAGGACCCGAAGCTTTCTTT. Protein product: CASRTGPEAFF.

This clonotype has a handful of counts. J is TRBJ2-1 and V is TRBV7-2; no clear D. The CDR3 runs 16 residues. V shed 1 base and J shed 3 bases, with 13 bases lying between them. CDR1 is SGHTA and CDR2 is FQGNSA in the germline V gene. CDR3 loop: CASSLVGNIVYNEQFF. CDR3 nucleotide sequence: TGTGCCAGCAGCTTAGTGGGAAACATAGTCTACAATGAGCAGTTCTTC.

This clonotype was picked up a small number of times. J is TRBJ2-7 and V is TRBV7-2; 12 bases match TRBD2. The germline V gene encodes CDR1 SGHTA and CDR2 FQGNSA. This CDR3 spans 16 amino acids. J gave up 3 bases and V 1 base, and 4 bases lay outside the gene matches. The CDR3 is CASSLVLAGGSYEQYF. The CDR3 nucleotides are TGTGCCAGCAGCTTAGTACTAGCGGGGGGTAGCTACGAGCAGTACTTC.

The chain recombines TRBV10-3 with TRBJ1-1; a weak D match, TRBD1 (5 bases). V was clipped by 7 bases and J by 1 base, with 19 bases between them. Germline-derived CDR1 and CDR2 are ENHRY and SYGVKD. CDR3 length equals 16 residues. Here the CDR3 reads CAITPGRGAGNTEAFF. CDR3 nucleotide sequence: TGTGCCATCACCCCGGGGAGGGGAGCCGGGAACACTGAAGCTTTCTTT.

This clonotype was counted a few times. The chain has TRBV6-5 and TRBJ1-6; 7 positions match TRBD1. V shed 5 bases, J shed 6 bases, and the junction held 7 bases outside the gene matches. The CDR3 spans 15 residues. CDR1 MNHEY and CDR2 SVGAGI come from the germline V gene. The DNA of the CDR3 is TGTGCCAGCAGTGCCGAGGGGGCCCCTAATTCACCCCTCCACTTT. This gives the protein CASSAEGAPNSPLHF.

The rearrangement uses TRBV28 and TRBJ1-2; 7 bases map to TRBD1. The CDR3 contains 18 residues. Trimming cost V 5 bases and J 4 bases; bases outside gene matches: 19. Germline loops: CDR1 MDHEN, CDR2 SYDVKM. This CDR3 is CASSLVIGTATNSYGYTF. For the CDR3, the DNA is TGTGCCAGCAGTCTAGTCATAGGGACAGCCACAAATAGCTATGGCTACACCTTC.

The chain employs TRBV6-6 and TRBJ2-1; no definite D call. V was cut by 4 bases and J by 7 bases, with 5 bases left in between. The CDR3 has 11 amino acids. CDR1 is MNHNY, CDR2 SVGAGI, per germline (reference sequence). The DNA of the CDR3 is TGTGCCAGCAGTTTCCTTAATGAGCAGTTCTTC. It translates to CASSFLNEQFF.

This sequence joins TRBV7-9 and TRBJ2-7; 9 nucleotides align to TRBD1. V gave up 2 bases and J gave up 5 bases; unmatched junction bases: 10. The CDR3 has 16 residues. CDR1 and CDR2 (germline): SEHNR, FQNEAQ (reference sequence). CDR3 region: CASSLTPGQGPNEQYF. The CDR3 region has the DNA TGTGCCAGCAGCTTAACCCCGGGACAGGGTCCCAACGAGCAGTACTTC.

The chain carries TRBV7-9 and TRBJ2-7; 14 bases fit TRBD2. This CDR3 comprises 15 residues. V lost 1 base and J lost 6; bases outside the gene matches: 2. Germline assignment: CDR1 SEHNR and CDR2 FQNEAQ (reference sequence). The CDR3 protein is CASSLEGLAGAEQYF. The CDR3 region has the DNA TGTGCCAGCAGCTTAGAGGGACTAGCGGGGGCCGAGCAGTACTTC.

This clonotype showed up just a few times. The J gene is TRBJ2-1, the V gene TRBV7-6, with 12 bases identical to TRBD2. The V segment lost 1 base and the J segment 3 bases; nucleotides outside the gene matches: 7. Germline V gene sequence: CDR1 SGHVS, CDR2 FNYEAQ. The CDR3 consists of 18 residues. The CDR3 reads CASSLVPSGGANYNEQFF. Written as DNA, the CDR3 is TGTGCCAGCAGCTTAGTCCCTAGCGGGGGGGCCAACTACAATGAGCAGTTCTTC.

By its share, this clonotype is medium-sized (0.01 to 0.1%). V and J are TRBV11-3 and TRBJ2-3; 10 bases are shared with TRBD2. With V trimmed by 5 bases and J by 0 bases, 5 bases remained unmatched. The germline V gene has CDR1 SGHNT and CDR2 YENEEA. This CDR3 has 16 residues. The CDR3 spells CASSAGLAASTDTQYF. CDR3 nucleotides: TGTGCCAGCAGCGCCGGACTAGCGGCAAGCACAGATACGCAGTATTTT.

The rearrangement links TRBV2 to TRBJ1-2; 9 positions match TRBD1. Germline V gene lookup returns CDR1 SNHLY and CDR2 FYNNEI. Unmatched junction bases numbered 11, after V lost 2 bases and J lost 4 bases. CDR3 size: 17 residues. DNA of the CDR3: TGTGCCAGCAGTGAACAGCGGGACAGGGAAGATGCCTATGGCTACACCTTC. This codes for CASSEQRDREDAYGYTF.

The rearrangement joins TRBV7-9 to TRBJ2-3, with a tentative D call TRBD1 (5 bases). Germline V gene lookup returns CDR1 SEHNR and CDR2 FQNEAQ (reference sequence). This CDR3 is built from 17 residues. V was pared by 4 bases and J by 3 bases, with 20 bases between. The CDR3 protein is CASSSEILGESTDTQYF. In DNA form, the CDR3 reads TGTGCCAGCAGCTCAGAAATTCTAGGGGAATCGACAGATACGCAGTATTTT.

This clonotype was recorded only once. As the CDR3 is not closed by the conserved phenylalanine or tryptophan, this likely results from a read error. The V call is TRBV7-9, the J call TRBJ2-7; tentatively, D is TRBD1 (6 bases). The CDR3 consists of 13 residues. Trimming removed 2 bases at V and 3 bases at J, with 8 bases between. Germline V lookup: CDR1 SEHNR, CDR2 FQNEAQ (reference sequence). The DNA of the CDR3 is TGTGCCAGCAGCTTATCAGGGGACTACGAGCAGTACTAC. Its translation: CASSLSGDYEQYY.

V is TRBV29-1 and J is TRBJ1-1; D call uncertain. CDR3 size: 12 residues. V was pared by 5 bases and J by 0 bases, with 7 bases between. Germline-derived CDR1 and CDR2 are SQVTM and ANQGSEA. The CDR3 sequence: CSVSRVNTEAFF. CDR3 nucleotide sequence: TGCAGCGTTTCCCGTGTGAACACTGAAGCTTTCTTT. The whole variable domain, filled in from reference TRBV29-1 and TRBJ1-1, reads SAVISQKPSRDICQRGTSLTIQCQVDSQVTMMFWYRQQPGQSLTLIATANQGSEATYESGFVIDKFPISRPNLTFSTLTVSNMSPEDSSIYLCSVSRVNTEAFFGQGTRLTVV.

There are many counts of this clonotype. In DNA, the CDR3 is TGTGCCAGCAGCTCGGTCCGGGGGGGGCCCACTAATGAGCAGTTCTTC. Its translation: CASSSVRGGPTNEQFF. J is TRBJ2-1 and V is TRBV7-6; 8 positions agree with TRBD2. The CDR3 contains 16 residues. Germline V gene sequence: CDR1 SGHVS, CDR2 FNYEAQ. With V trimmed by 4 bases and J by 7 bases, 12 bases remained unmatched.

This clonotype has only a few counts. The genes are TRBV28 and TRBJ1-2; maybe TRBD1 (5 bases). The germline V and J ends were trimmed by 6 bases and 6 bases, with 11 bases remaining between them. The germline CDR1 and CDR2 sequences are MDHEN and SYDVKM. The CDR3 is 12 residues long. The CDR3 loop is CASRVGDDGYTF. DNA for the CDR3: TGTGCCAGCAGGGTGGGGGATGATGGCTACACCTTC.

CDR3 DNA: TGCAGCGCCGGGACATCCACTTCGAGCTCCTACGAGCAGTACTTC. This gives the protein CSAGTSTSSSYEQYF. V usage is TRBV29-1 and J usage is TRBJ2-7; TRBD1 might be the D (6 bases). CDR3 size: 15 residues. The germline V and J ends were trimmed by 7 bases and 0 bases, with 19 bases remaining between them. Germline V lookup: CDR1 SQVTM, CDR2 ANQGSEA.

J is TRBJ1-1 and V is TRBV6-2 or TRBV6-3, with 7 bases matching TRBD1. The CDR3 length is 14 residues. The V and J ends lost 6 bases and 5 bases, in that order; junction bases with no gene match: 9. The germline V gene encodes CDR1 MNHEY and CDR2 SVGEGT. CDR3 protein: CASSPGQVLTEAFF. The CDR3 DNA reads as TGTGCCAGCAGCCCTGGACAGGTCCTAACTGAAGCTTTCTTT.

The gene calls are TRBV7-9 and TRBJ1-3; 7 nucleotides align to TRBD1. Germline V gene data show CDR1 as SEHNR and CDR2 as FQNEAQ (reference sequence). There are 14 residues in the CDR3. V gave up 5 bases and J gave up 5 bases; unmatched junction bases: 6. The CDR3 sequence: CASSPRTGRNTIYF. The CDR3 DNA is TGTGCCAGCAGCCCAAGGACAGGACGAAACACCATATATTTT.

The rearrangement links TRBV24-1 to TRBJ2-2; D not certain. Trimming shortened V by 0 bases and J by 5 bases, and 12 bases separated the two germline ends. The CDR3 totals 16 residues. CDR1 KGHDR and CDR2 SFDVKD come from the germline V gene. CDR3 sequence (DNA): TGTGCCACCAGTGATTTGCAGTCGGTAGGGACCGGGGAGCTGTTTTTT. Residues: CATSDLQSVGTGELFF.

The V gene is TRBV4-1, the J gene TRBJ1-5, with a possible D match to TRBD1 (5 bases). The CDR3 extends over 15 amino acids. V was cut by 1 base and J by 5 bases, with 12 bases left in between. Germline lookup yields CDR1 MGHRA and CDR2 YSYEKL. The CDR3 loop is CASSQAGGTDQPQHF. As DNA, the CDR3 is TGCGCCAGCAGCCAAGCGGGAGGGACCGATCAGCCCCAGCATTTT.

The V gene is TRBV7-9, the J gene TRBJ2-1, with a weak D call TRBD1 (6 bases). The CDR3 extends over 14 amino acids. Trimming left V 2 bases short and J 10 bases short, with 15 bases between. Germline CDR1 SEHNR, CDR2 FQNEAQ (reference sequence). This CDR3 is CASSLRTDVYEQFF. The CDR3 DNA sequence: TGTGCCAGCAGCTTAAGGACAGATGTCTACGAGCAGTTCTTC.

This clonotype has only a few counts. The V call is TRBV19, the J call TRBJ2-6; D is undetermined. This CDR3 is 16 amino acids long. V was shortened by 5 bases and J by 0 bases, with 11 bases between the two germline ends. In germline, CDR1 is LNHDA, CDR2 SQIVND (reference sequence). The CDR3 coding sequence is TGTGCCAGTAGTCTACTCCACTACTCTGGGGCCAACGTCCTGACTTTC. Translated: CASSLLHYSGANVLTF.

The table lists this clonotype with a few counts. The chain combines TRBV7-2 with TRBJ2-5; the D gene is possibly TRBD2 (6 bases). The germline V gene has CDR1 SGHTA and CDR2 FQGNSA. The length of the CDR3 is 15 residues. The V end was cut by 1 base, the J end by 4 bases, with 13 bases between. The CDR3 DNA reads TGTGCCAGCAGCTTAGGCGGTTGGAGGGGAGAGACCCAGTACTTC. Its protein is CASSLGGWRGETQYF.